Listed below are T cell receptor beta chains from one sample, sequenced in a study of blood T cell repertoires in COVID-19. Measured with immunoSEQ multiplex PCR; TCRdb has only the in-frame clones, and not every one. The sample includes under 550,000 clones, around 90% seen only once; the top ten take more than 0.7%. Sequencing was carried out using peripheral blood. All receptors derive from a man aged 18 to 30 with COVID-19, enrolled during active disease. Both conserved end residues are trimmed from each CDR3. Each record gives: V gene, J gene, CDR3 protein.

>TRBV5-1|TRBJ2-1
ASSPDLGGEQF
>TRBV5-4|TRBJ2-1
ASSFSLAGGFSYNEQF
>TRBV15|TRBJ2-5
ATSKGLAGGNQETQY
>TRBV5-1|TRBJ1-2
ASSSDIDGTGGGYT
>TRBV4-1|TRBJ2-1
ASSPTPSDNEQF
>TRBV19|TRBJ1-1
ASSALQGSRAF
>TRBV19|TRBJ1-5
ASSTLPGQTSNQPQH
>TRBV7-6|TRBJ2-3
ASSSRTHDTDTQY
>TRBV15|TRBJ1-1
ATSRRPGTGNEVITEAF
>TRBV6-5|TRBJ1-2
ASRRPGGRGYT
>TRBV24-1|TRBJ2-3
ATSDSPSGLTDTQY
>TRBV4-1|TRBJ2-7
ASSQVGTPSYEQY
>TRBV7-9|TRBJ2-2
ASGIGPRGNGELF
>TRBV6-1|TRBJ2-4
ASSEHGGQADIQY
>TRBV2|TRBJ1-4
ASSEAQGATNEKLF
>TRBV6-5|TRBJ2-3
ASSFRRSPGTDTQY
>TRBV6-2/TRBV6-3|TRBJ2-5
ASSSSGTRRETQY
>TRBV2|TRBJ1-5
ASHGQTNQPQH
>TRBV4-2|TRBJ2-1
ASSLPLRDPTYNEQF
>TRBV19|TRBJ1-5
ASKGQSNQPQH
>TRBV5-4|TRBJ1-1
ASSFKQGYTEAF
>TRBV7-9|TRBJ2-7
ASSSFGGFEQY
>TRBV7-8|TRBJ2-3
ASSLVPGTIPDTQY
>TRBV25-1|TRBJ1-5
ASSDGTGGNQPQH
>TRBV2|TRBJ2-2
ASSDNIGAGNTGELF
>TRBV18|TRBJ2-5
ASSPYGAKETQY
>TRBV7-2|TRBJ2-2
ASSLSASGAGELF
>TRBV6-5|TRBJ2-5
ASSQTGVETQY
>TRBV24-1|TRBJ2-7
ATSEWEGYEQY
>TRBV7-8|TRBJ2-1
ASSLALTGGEPSYNEQF
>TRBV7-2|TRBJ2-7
ASSEGLQIEQY
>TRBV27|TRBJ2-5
ASSLGTRGPETQY
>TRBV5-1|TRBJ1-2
ASSLGTVQVYGYT
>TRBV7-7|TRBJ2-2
ASSPSRGGTGELF
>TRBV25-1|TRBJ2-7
ASSGDRVGEQY
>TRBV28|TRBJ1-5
ASIRILGSLNQPQH
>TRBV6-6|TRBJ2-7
ASSQRASGRVDYEQY
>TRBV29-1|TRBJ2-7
SVGEGTGGPEQY
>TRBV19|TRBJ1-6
ASSIDPGGVGSPLH
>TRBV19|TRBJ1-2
ASSIEGVRYT
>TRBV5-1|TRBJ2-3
ASSIAGSTDTQY
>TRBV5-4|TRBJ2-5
ASSLPGGGGETQY
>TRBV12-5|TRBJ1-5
ASGPAAYYSNQPQH
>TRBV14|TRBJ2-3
ASSQDWGGTDTQY
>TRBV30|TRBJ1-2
AWNPRDYGYT
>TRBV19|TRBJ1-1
ASSVLDRENTEAF